Each of the 2 T cell receptor beta chains below was sequenced from the same sample in a study of untreated major depressive disorder. These receptors lack a known antigen. Generated by immunoSEQ multiplex PCR, the TCRdb table keeps only in-frame clones and is missing some. The sample has more than 25,000 clones, roughly nine tenths seen once. Whole-study findings and limits: Depressed patients' CD4+ T cells carried increased TRBV05-01 (Vbeta 5.1) usage versus control CD4+ T cells.

The source material was CD4+ T cells from PBMCs. Receptors were obtained from a woman in her twenties or thirties with major depressive disorder.

The rearrangement joins TRBV5-1 to TRBJ2-2; a possible D gene is TRBD2 (5 bases). The germline V and J ends were trimmed by 0 bases and 4 bases, with 13 bases remaining between them. CDR3 length: 16 residues. Germline assignment: CDR1 SGHRS and CDR2 YFSETQ. The CDR3 region has the DNA TGCGCCAGCAGCTTGGGATGGGTAGGGAGCACCGGGGAGCTGTTTTTT. It translates to CASSLGWVGSTGELFF. Variable domain in full (rest from reference TRBV5-1 and TRBJ2-2): KAGVTQTPRYLIKTRGQQVTLSCSPISGHRSVSWYQQTPGQGLQFLFEYFSETQRNKGNFPGRFSGRQFSNSRSEMNVSTLELGDSALYLCASSLGWVGSTGELFFGEGSRLTVL.

The chain has TRBV7-2 and TRBJ2-7, with 8 bases fitting TRBD2. Germline-derived CDR1 and CDR2 are SGHTA and FQGNSA. There are 13 residues in the CDR3. V lost 3 bases to trimming and J lost 3 bases; unmatched junction nucleotides: 1. This chain's CDR3 is CASSFAGGYEQYF. The CDR3 region has the DNA TGTGCCAGCAGCTTTGCGGGGGGCTACGAGCAGTACTTC. Combining the CDR3 with reference TRBV7-2 and TRBJ2-7 gives the whole variable domain GAGVSQSPSNKVTEKGKDVELRCDPISGHTALYWYRQSLGQGLEFLIYFQGNSAPDKSGLPSDRFSAERTGGSVSTLTIQRTQQEDSAVYLCASSFAGGYEQYFGPGTRLTVT.